This TCR beta chain emerged from a study of blood T cell repertoires in COVID-19. Overall study: T cells, B-cell-depleted T cells, or PBMCs supplied cDNA or gDNA.

In the study's own analysis: Amplified reference gene primers provided the basis for estimating nucleated cell counts. TCRdb's copy holds only in-frame clones and misses some; the assay was immunoSEQ multiplex PCR. The V and J calls and clone size come from that table; D and trimming were worked out from the DNA. Seen here are about 35,000 clones, approximately 89% observed once, and the top ten hold 40% to 50%. The TCR was taken from a human donor in a cohort sampled during active COVID-19. Sequenced material: peripheral blood.

The CDR3 loop is CASSYPASGQETQYF. The CDR3 region has the DNA TGTGCCAGCAGTTACCCCGCTAGCGGACAAGAGACCCAGTACTTC. This chain connects TRBV6-2 or TRBV6-3 to TRBJ2-5; 7 bases fit TRBD2. Losses at the gene ends were 2 bases for V and 2 bases for J; bases not matched to a gene: 5. This CDR3 is 15 amino acids long. Per germline, CDR1 MNHEY and CDR2 SVGEGT.